Below are 25 T cell receptor beta chains sequenced from a single sample in a study of CD8+ T cells in alopecia areata. As for treatment: oral pan-JAK inhibitor, 5-10 mg twice daily. cDNA prepared by RNA extraction and subsequent reverse transcription served as the template for sequencing. The assay was immunoSEQ multiplex PCR, and TCRdb's table has in-frame clones only and misses some. Here the sample spans 110,000 to 150,000 clones, roughly 80% being singletons. Specimen: CD8+ T cells sorted from blood, collected at week 4, from a patient treated with tofacitinib. The origin of the receptors is a human donor with alopecia areata.

The chain is built from TRBV6-5 and TRBJ2-1; 10 bases match TRBD2. Unmatched junction bases numbered 2, after V lost 0 bases and J lost 9 bases. CDR1 and CDR2 from the germline V gene are MNHEY and SVGAGI. CDR3 length equals 14 residues. CDR3 protein: CASSYSSGGTEQFF. DNA of the CDR3: TGTGCCAGCAGTTACTCTAGCGGGGGGACTGAGCAGTTCTTC.

This clone was detected once. The chain uses TRBV2 and TRBJ2-2, with D uncertain. The ends were cut back, 5 bases at V and 4 bases at J, with 5 bases in the middle. The CDR3 extends over 12 amino acids. The V gene's germline CDR1 is SNHLY and CDR2 FYNNEI. As DNA, the CDR3 is TGTGCCAGCAGTAGAGGCACCGGGGAGCTGTTTTTT. This gives the protein CASSRGTGELFF.

The chain recombines TRBV7-9 with TRBJ2-3; D perhaps matches TRBD1 (6 bases). Germline V gene data show CDR1 as SEHNR and CDR2 as FQNEAQ (reference sequence). The V and J ends lost 3 bases and 4 bases respectively, with 14 bases between them. This CDR3 spans 15 amino acids. The CDR3: CASSFTGRSADTQYF. Written as DNA, the CDR3 is TGTGCCAGCAGCTTCACAGGGCGGAGCGCAGATACGCAGTATTTT.

The rearrangement uses TRBV2 and TRBJ2-2; a possible D gene is TRBD1 (6 bases). In germline, CDR1 is SNHLY, CDR2 FYNNEI. Trimming took 7 bases from V and 1 from J, leaving 16 bases between them. The CDR3 runs to 16 residues. For the CDR3, the DNA is TGTGCCAGCATCGGCAGGCCGGGACAGAACACCGGGGAGCTGTTTTTT. Translating it yields CASIGRPGQNTGELFF.

V and J are TRBV29-1 and TRBJ2-3; no definite D call. The germline V gene has CDR1 SQVTM and CDR2 ANQGSEA. The CDR3 is 14 amino acids. V lost 3 bases and J 0 bases, leaving 10 bases between the germline ends. Here the CDR3 DNA reads TGCAGCGTTGAGATTTTTTCTAGCACAGATACGCAGTATTTT. This sequence encodes CSVEIFSSTDTQYF.

This chain uses TRBV13 with TRBJ2-5, with 10 positions matching TRBD2. Germline loops: CDR1 PRHDT, CDR2 FYEKMQ (reference sequence). The junction had 7 bases not matched to a gene; V was cut back by 5 bases and J by 7 bases. The CDR3 sequence is 14 residues long. DNA of the CDR3: TGTGCCAGCAGCAAAGGGACTAGCGCGGTGACCCAGTACTTC. Translating gives CASSKGTSAVTQYF. The complete variable domain, with remaining parts taken from reference TRBV13 and TRBJ2-5, reads AAGVIQSPRHLIKEKRETATLKCYPIPRHDTVYWYQQGPGQDPQFLISFYEKMQSDKGSIPDRFSAQQFSDYHSELNMSSLELGDSALYFCASSKGTSAVTQYFGPGTRLLVL.

This chain joins TRBV15 and TRBJ1-5; D remains unclear. This CDR3 has 15 amino acids. Germline CDR1 LNHNV, CDR2 YYDKDF (reference sequence). The V end lost 0 bases, the J end lost 1 base, and 7 bases lay between the germline ends. CDR3 bases: TGTGCCACCAGCAGAGATTCGGGAAGCAATCAGCCCCAGCATTTT. Residues: CATSRDSGSNQPQHF.

The chain carries TRBV6-6 and TRBJ2-7; weak D call: TRBD1 (6 bases). This CDR3 spans 14 amino acids. CDR1 is MNHNY and CDR2 is SVGAGI in the germline V gene (reference sequence). Trimming took off 4 bases at V and 5 bases at J, with 15 bases between the two ends. CDR3 sequence (DNA): TGTGCCAGCAGTTCCGGGACATCTCGCCACGAGCAGTACTTC. Translation gives CASSSGTSRHEQYF.

This clone was found a few times. The chain employs TRBV18 and TRBJ2-5, with D perhaps TRBD1 (5 bases). V lost 2 bases and J lost 0, with 13 bases in between. CDR3 length equals 16 residues. Germline V lookup: CDR1 KGHSH, CDR2 LQKENI. As DNA, the CDR3 is TGTGCCAGCTCACCAGCTGTGTCAGGGTACCAAGAGACCCAGTACTTC. Its translation: CASSPAVSGYQETQYF.

This clone was counted only a few times. V and J are TRBV11-1 and TRBJ2-1, with D possibly being TRBD1 (5 bases). Trimming took off 5 bases at V and 0 bases at J, with 11 bases between the two ends. Germline CDR1 is SGHAT and CDR2 is FQDESV (reference sequence). There are 15 residues in the CDR3. The DNA for the CDR3 is TGTGCCAGCAGCATGGACACTCGCTCCTACAATGAGCAGTTCTTC. Translated, it gives CASSMDTRSYNEQFF.

This clone was observed a few times. The chain has TRBV11-1 and TRBJ2-1; D is unresolved. Germline CDR1 and CDR2: SGHAT and FQDESV (reference sequence). V was shortened by 8 bases and J by 7 bases, with 9 bases between the two germline ends. This CDR3 is 11 amino acids long. CDR3 loop: CASSQRNEQFF. As DNA, the CDR3 is TGTGCCAGCTCTCAGAGGAATGAGCAGTTCTTC. Full variable domain (rest looked up from reference TRBV11-1 and TRBJ2-1): EAEVAQSPRYKITEKSQAVAFWCDPISGHATLYWYRQILGQGPELLVQFQDESVVDDSQLPKDRFSAERLKGVDSTLKIQPAELGDSAMYLCASSQRNEQFFGPGTRLTVL.

The V and J genes are TRBV7-3 and TRBJ2-5, with a possible D match to TRBD2 (5 bases). V was pared by 4 bases and J by 1 base, with 16 bases between. This CDR3 has 16 amino acids. Germline CDR1 and CDR2: SGHTA and FQGTGA. The DNA of the CDR3 is TGTGCCAGCAGCTCCAGCGGATTTCGCGGCCAAGAGACCCAGTACTTC. This encodes CASSSSGFRGQETQYF. Together with reference TRBV7-3 and TRBJ2-5, the CDR3 gives the full variable domain: GAGVSQTPSNKVTEKGKYVELRCDPISGHTALYWYRQSLGQGPEFLIYFQGTGAADDSGLPNDRFFAVRPEGSVSTLKIQRTERGDSAVYLCASSSSGFRGQETQYFGPGTRLLVL.

This chain joins TRBV29-1 and TRBJ1-3; D call uncertain. Deletions cut 2 bases from V and 5 bases from J, with 7 bases between. The CDR3 spans 12 residues. CDR1 and CDR2 (germline): SQVTM, ANQGSEA. DNA of the CDR3: TGCAGCGTTGAACAGGACCGAAACACCATATATTTT. Encoded protein: CSVEQDRNTIYF.

This chain connects TRBV25-1 to TRBJ2-5, with a weak D call TRBD2 (6 bases). Germline V gene data show CDR1 as MGHDK and CDR2 as SYGVNS. CDR3 size: 16 residues. V was pared by 0 bases and J by 5 bases, with 16 bases between. The CDR3 spells CASSEYRGGGVETQYF. CDR3 sequence (DNA): TGTGCCAGCAGTGAATACCGAGGAGGCGGGGTCGAGACCCAGTACTTC.

V usage is TRBV6-5 and J usage is TRBJ2-5; no clear D. CDR3 length: 11 residues. Between the trimmed V and J ends, which lost 4 bases and 6 bases, there was a span of 6 bases. CDR1 is MNHEY and CDR2 is SVGAGI in the germline V gene. This CDR3 reads CASSSRQTQYF. CDR3 bases: TGTGCCAGCAGTTCTAGGCAGACCCAGTACTTC.

V and J are TRBV29-1 and TRBJ1-1; weak D call: TRBD1 (6 bases). This CDR3 has 14 residues. V lost 4 bases, J lost 6 bases, and 18 bases lay in between. The V gene's germline CDR1 is SQVTM and CDR2 ANQGSEA. The DNA for the CDR3 is TGCAGCGTTGGACAGGTAGGCAGCGGGGCTGAAGCTTTCTTT. It is translated as CSVGQVGSGAEAFF.

The chain employs TRBV5-1 and TRBJ1-1; TRBD1 is a possible D gene (5 bases). CDR1 SGHRS and CDR2 YFSETQ come from the germline V gene. Trimming removed 4 bases at V and 6 bases at J, with 16 bases between. This CDR3 has 14 residues. CDR3 sequence: CASSRLGGEPEAFF. The CDR3 DNA reads as TGCGCCAGCAGCCGGTTGGGAGGGGAGCCTGAAGCTTTCTTT.

The chain combines TRBV29-1 with TRBJ2-1, with 9 bases aligning to TRBD2. The CDR3 sequence is 15 residues long. J was trimmed by 9 bases and V by 6 bases; bases with no gene match: 15. CDR1 is SQVTM, CDR2 ANQGSEA, per germline. In nucleotides, the CDR3 is TGCAGCGTGGCCCTTGGCGGGGGGGCCTCGGGTGAGCAGTTCTTC. Translating gives CSVALGGGASGEQFF.

As regards this clone: Mismatch with germline at one junction end may stem from a read error. The chain has TRBV5-1 and TRBJ2-7; no clear D. Germline-derived CDR1 and CDR2 are SGHRS and YFSETQ. The CDR3 has 17 amino acids. This chain's CDR3 is CASSLAPQGQDSYGQYF. CDR3 nucleotide sequence: TGCGCCAGCAGCTTGGCCCCTCAAGGGCAAGACTCCTACGGGCAGTACTTC.

The chain recombines TRBV7-2 with TRBJ2-3, with 10 bases identical to TRBD2. Germline loops: CDR1 SGHTA, CDR2 FQGNSA. Losses at the gene ends were 5 bases for V and 1 base for J; bases not matched to a gene: 15. This CDR3 comprises 19 residues. The CDR3 loop is CASSMLAGGGLFRTDTQYF. CDR3 nucleotides: TGTGCCAGCAGCATGTTAGCGGGGGGCGGATTATTCCGCACAGATACGCAGTATTTT.

The rearrangement uses TRBV5-1 and TRBJ2-5; 8 bases are shared with TRBD1. Trimming cost V 3 bases and J 1 base; bases outside gene matches: 5. The CDR3 extends over 15 amino acids. Germline V gives CDR1 SGHRS, CDR2 YFSETQ. DNA for the CDR3: TGCGCCAGCAGCTGGAGGACAGGGACCCAAGAGACCCAGTACTTC. Translation: CASSWRTGTQETQYF.

The V and J genes are TRBV29-1 and TRBJ2-2; TRBD1 is a possible D gene (5 bases). V lost 7 bases and J lost 5, with 11 bases in between. The CDR3 has 12 residues. Germline loops: CDR1 SQVTM, CDR2 ANQGSEA. DNA for the CDR3: TGCAGCGCCCCCGCAGGGACCGGGGAGCTGTTTTTT. Translated: CSAPAGTGELFF.

This chain joins TRBV4-1 and TRBJ2-7; no clear D. The CDR3 sequence is 14 residues long. Trimming shortened V by 0 bases and J by 1 base, and 7 bases separated the two germline ends. The germline V gene encodes CDR1 MGHRA and CDR2 YSYEKL. The CDR3 spells CASSQDARSYEQYF. The CDR3 DNA sequence: TGCGCCAGCAGCCAAGATGCCCGTTCCTACGAGCAGTACTTC.

V and J are TRBV13 and TRBJ1-1; TRBD1 matches 7 bases. V lost 0 bases, J lost 1 base, and 5 bases stayed unmatched. This CDR3 is 16 amino acids long. Germline values: CDR1 PRHDT, CDR2 FYEKMQ (reference sequence). CDR3 nucleotide sequence: TGTGCCAGCAGCTTAGGCAGGGGGGTCGGGAACACTGAAGCTTTCTTT. Amino acid sequence: CASSLGRGVGNTEAFF.

Note on this clone: Likely a read error: the CDR3 ends without its conserved phenylalanine or tryptophan. No DNA is shown, since the ends of the CDR3 on it are uncertain; the CDR3 is the one TCRdb lists. The chain combines TRBV7-2 with TRBJ2-7; the DNA was not used to check the table's D call, TRBD2. The CDR3 is 15 amino acids long, termini counted. Per the germline V gene, CDR1 is SGHTA and CDR2 is FQGNSA. The CDR3 sequence is CASSLDGTSGGYSLI.